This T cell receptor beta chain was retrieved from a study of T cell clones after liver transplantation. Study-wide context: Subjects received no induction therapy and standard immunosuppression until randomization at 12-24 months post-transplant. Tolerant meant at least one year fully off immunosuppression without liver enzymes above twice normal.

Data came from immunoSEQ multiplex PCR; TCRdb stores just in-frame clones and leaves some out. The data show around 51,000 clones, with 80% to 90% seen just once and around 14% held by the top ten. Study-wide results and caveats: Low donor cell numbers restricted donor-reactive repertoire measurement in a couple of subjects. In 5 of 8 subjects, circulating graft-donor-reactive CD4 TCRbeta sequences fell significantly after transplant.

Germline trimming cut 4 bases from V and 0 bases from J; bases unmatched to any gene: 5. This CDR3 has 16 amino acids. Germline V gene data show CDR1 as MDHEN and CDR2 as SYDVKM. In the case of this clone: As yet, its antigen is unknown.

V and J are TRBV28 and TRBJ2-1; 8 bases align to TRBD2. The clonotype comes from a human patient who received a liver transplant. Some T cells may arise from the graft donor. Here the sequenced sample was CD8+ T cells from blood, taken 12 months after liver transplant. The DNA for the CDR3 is TGTGCCAGCAGTTCACTAGCGGAAAGCTCCTACAATGAGCAGTTCTTC. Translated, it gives CASSSLAESSYNEQFF.